The clone carrying this T cell receptor (beta chain) was observed once. Using immunoSEQ multiplex PCR, the repertoire was profiled, and TCRdb retains in-frame clones only, with some absent. The sample lists 50,000 to 65,000 clones, 80% to 90% occurring once. The record originates from a study of T cell responses to AZD1222 COVID-19 vaccine. CDR3 length equals 16 residues. Germline trimming cut 4 bases from V and 2 bases from J; bases unmatched to any gene: 5. CDR1 SEHNR and CDR2 FQNEAQ come from the germline V gene (reference sequence). This TCR was recovered from an adult in good health. This chain joins TRBV7-9 and TRBJ1-5, with TRBD1 identical over 10 bases. Sequences were derived from peripheral blood, sampled on day 0 of AZD1222 vaccination. DNA of the CDR3: TGTGCCAGCAGCTCCACCGGGACAGGGGGCAATCAGCCCCAGCATTTT. Protein product: CASSSTGTGGNQPQHF.